Reported below is one T cell receptor beta chain. Its ends do not fully match the called genes, so a read error is possible. These data are taken from a study of T-cell reconstitution after alpha-beta-depleted transplantation in children. A library of TCRbeta sequences, prepared with unique molecular identifiers, was generated. TCRdb called the PCR reads again in MiXCR, with one record for every CDR3 protein. The table lists 350,000 to 450,000 distinct CDR3 sequences, roughly 15% of them singletons. The CDR3 has 14 residues. The sequence was collected from a human donor who donated a stem cell graft to a child with Fanconi anemia. V gene TRBV12-3 or TRBV12-4 combines with J gene TRBJ2-7, with D tentatively TRBD2 (5 bases). The specimen was PBMCs, collected from the stem cell graft. The CDR3 nucleotides read TGTGCCAGCAGGCTACTGGGCAGTAGCGACGAGCTGTACTTC. It codes for CASRLLGSSDELYF.